The rows below give T cell receptor beta chains drawn from one sample of a study of CD8 T cells in Susac syndrome. TCRdb ran MiXCR on the immunoSEQ multiplex PCR reads and lists one entry per CDR3 protein. The repertoire consists of 95,000 to 150,000 distinct CDR3 sequences, with approximately 96% occurring once and the leading ten covering about 0.13%. Sequenced material: CD4+ T cells from PBMCs. The receptors derive from a human donor with Susac syndrome. Both conserved end residues are part of each CDR3.

V: TRBV3-1
J: TRBJ2-7
CDR3: CASSQAPSGTEQYF

V: TRBV3-1
J: TRBJ2-7
CDR3: CASSQVGLVLTYEQYF

V: TRBV30
J: TRBJ1-1
CDR3: CAWSSRDSEAFF

V: TRBV9
J: TRBJ1-4
CDR3: CASSLNRAHEKLFF

V: TRBV24-1
J: TRBJ2-2
CDR3: CATSDFTGSNTGELFF

V: TRBV3-1
J: TRBJ2-5
CDR3: CASSHRDPETQYF

V: TRBV28
J: TRBJ2-7
CDR3: CASSPRTSGRDEQYF

V: TRBV15
J: TRBJ2-7
CDR3: CATSRDWLAGGGEYEQYF

V: TRBV28
J: TRBJ2-7
CDR3: CASSTSRYYEQYF

V: TRBV29-1
J: TRBJ2-5
CDR3: CSVDSLRLETQYF

V: TRBV15
J: TRBJ2-7
CDR3: CATSREYSGINYEQYF

V: TRBV14
J: TRBJ1-2
CDR3: CASSRSGQTYGYTF

V: TRBV27
J: TRBJ1-1
CDR3: CASSHRTGLRSETTEAFF

V: TRBV28
J: TRBJ1-4
CDR3: CASSLDVATNEKLFF

V: TRBV20-1
J: TRBJ1-5
CDR3: CSARAVFRDRNQPQHF

V: TRBV5-1
J: TRBJ2-2
CDR3: CASSPRSTGTNTGELFF

V: TRBV3-1
J: TRBJ2-7
CDR3: CASSRLEAAEQYF

V: TRBV6-1
J: TRBJ1-2
CDR3: CATRQGDVSGYTF

V: TRBV18
J: TRBJ1-5
CDR3: CASSYTGQPQHF

V: TRBV3-1
J: TRBJ1-2
CDR3: CASREDRANYGYTF

V: TRBV6-2/TRBV6-3
J: TRBJ2-1
CDR3: CASSRTSGPYNEQFF

V: TRBV3-1
J: TRBJ2-1
CDR3: CASSHRQAVEQFF

V: TRBV5-1
J: TRBJ2-1
CDR3: CASSLTGKNNEQFF

V: TRBV3-1
J: TRBJ1-1
CDR3: CASSQFRLMNTEAFF

V: TRBV7-9
J: TRBJ2-3
CDR3: CASSPGLARDTQYF

V: TRBV29-1
J: TRBJ2-7
CDR3: CSVEGQGNEQYF

V: TRBV19
J: TRBJ2-4
CDR3: CASSIGGGAHIQYF

V: TRBV29-1
J: TRBJ2-1
CDR3: CSVSTRGYNEQFF

V: TRBV19
J: TRBJ1-1
CDR3: CASRIRVANTEAFF

V: TRBV29-1
J: TRBJ1-1
CDR3: CSVDDRDPWNTEAFF

V: TRBV3-1
J: TRBJ2-5
CDR3: CASIPSRARVETQYF

V: TRBV6-5
J: TRBJ1-2
CDR3: CASSYRPPDRGLGGYTF

V: TRBV15
J: TRBJ1-1
CDR3: CATSPKISGTGAGAFF

V: TRBV5-1
J: TRBJ2-2
CDR3: CASSLGPSGSGSGELFF

V: TRBV6-5
J: TRBJ2-3
CDR3: CASSYSSSGRVIHTQYF

V: TRBV5-1
J: TRBJ2-5
CDR3: CASSKATLRQETQYF

V: TRBV30
J: TRBJ2-7
CDR3: CAWSVDYEQYF